Sequencing of this T cell receptor (beta chain) was carried out in a study of OX40 agonist ivuxolimab in advanced cancers. Study-wide results and limits: In the 0.1-3.0 mg/kg groups, partial responders showed among the lowest expansion. Mean expanded clone counts were higher in CD8+ than CD4+ T cells.

On this clone: Its antigen is not known.

V shed 3 bases and J shed 8 bases, with 16 bases lying between them. Germline CDR1 reads KGHSH; CDR2 reads LQKENI. This CDR3 is built from 14 residues. This table comes from immunoSEQ multiplex PCR, and its TCRdb copy is limited to in-frame clones, with some not included. The repertoire holds approximately 77,000 clones, with 90% as singletons. Any history of autoimmune disease or systemic immunosuppression disqualified patients. The sequence was collected from an adult with an advanced solid tumor such as melanoma, head and neck, liver or kidney cancer. Sequenced material: CD4+ or CD8+ T cells sorted from blood, taken in a trial of the OX40 agonist ivuxolimab. V usage is TRBV18 and J usage is TRBJ1-1, with TRBD1 as a possible D gene (6 bases). CDR3 DNA sequence: TGTGCCAGCTCACCTATCGCGGGGGGCGGGGAAGCTTTCTTT. Protein: CASSPIAGGGEAFF. Full variable domain (remainder filled in from reference TRBV18 and TRBJ1-1): NAGVMQNPRHLVRRRGQEARLRCSPMKGHSHVYWYRQLPEEGLKFMVYLQKENIIDESGMPKERFSAEFPKEGPSILRIQQVVRGDSAAYFCASSPIAGGGEAFFGQGTRLTVV.